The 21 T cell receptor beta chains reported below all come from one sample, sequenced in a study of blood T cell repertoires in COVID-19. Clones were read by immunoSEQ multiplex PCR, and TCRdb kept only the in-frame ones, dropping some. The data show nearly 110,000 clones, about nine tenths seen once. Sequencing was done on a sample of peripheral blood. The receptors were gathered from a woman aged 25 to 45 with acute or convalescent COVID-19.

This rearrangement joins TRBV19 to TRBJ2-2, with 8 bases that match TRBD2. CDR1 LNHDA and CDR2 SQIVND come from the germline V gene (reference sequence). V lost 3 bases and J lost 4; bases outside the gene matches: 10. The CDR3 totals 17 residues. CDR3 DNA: TGTGCCAGTAGTATTAGGCTAGGTAGCGGGGCCACCGGGGAGCTGTTTTTT. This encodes CASSIRLGSGATGELFF. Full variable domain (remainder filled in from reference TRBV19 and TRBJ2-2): DGGITQSPKYLFRKEGQNVTLSCEQNLNHDAMYWYRQDPGQGLRLIYYSQIVNDFQKGDIAEGYSVSREKKESFPLTVTSAQKNPTAFYLCASSIRLGSGATGELFFGEGSRLTVL.

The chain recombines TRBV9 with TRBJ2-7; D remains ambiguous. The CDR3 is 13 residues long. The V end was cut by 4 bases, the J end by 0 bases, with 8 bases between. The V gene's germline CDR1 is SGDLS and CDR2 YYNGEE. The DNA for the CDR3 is TGTGCCAGCAGCAGAGGCAGCTCCTACGAGCAGTACTTC. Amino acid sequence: CASSRGSSYEQYF.

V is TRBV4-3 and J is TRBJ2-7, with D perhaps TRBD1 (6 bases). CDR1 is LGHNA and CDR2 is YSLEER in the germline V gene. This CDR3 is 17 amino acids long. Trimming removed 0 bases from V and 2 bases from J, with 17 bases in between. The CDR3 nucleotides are TGCGCCAGCAGCCAAGAATGGTGGGGGACACCTGCCTACGAGCAGTACTTC. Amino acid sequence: CASSQEWWGTPAYEQYF.

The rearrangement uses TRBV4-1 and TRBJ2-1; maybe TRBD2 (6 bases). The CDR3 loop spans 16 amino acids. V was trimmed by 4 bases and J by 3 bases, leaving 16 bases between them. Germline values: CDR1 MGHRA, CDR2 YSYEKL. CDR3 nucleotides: TGCGCCAGCAGCCCCCATAGGGGACTGGACTACAATGAGCAGTTCTTC. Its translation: CASSPHRGLDYNEQFF.

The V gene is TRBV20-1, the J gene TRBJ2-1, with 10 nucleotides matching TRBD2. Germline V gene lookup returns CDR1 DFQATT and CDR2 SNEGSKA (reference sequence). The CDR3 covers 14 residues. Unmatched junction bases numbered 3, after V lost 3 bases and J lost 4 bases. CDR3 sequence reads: CSASEREGYNEQFF. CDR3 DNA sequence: TGCAGTGCTAGTGAGCGGGAGGGGTACAATGAGCAGTTCTTC.

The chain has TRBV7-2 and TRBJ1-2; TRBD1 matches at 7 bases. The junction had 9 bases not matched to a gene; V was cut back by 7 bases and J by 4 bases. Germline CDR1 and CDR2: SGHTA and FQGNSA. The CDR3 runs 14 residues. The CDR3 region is CASNVGQIVYGYTF. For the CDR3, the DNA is TGTGCCAGCAACGTGGGACAGATAGTCTATGGCTACACCTTC.

CDR3 residues: CASNSGNYEQYF. The CDR3 DNA reads as TGTGCCAGCAATAGCGGAAACTACGAGCAGTACTTC. This chain uses TRBV28 with TRBJ2-7; possible D gene TRBD2, 6 bases. Looked up from germline, CDR1 is MDHEN and CDR2 is SYDVKM. V was clipped by 7 bases and J by 3 bases, with 10 bases between them. The CDR3 extends over 12 amino acids.

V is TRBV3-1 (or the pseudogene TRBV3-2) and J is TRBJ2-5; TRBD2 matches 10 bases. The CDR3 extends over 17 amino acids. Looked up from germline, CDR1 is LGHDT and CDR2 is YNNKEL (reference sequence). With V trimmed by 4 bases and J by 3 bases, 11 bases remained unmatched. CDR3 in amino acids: CASSPQRGGQGKETQYF. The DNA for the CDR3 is TGTGCCAGCAGCCCACAGCGGGGGGGCCAAGGAAAAGAGACCCAGTACTTC.

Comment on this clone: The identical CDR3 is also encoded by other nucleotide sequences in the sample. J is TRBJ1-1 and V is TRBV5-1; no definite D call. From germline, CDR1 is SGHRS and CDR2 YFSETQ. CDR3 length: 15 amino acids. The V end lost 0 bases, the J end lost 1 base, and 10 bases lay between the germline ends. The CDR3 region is CASSLEVEENTEAFF. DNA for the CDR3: TGCGCCAGCAGCTTGGAGGTAGAGGAGAACACTGAAGCTTTCTTT.

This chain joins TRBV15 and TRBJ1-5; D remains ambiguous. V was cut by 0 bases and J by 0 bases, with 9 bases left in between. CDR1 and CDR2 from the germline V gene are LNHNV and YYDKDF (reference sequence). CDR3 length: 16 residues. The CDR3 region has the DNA TGTGCCACCAGCAGAGATCGGGTCGTTAGCAATCAGCCCCAGCATTTT. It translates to CATSRDRVVSNQPQHF. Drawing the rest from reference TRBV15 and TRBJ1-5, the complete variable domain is DAMVIQNPRYQVTQFGKPVTLSCSQTLNHNVMYWYQQKSSQAPKLLFHYYDKDFNNEADTPDNFQSRRPNTSFCFLDIRSPGLGDTAMYLCATSRDRVVSNQPQHFGDGTRLSIL.

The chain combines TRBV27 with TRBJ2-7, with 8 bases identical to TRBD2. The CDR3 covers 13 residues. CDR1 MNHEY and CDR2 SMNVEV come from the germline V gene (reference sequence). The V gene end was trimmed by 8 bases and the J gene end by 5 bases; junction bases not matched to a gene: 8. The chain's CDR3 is CASSREGLNEQYF. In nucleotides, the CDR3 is TGTGCCAGCTCCCGGGAGGGCCTAAACGAGCAGTACTTC.

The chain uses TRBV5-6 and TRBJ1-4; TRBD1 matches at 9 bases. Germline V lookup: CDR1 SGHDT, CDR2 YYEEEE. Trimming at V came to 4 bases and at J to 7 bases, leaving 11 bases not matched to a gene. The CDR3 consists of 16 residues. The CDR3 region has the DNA TGTGCCAGCAGCACTTTAACAGGGGGCTTGGGTGAAAAACTGTTTTTT. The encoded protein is CASSTLTGGLGEKLFF.

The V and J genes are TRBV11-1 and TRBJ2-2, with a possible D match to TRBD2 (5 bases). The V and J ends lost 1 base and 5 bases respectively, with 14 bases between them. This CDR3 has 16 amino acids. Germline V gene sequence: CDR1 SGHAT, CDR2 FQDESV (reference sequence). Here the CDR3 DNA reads TGTGCCAGCAGCTTAGTTTCTGGTGGGAGAACCGGGGAGCTGTTTTTT. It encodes CASSLVSGGRTGELFF.

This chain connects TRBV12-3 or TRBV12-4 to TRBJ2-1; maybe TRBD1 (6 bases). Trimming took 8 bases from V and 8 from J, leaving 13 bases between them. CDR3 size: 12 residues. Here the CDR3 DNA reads TGTGCCAGCCTCATTTCAGGGGATGAGCAGTTCTTC. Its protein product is CASLISGDEQFF.

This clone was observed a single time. The CDR3 DNA reads TGCGCCAGCAGTACAGGAACCAATAATTCACCCCTCCACTTT. Translation: CASSTGTNNSPLHF. The chain joins TRBV10-2 to TRBJ1-6; maybe TRBD1 (5 bases). This CDR3 contains 14 residues. V lost 5 bases and J lost 5, with 10 bases in between. Germline V gives CDR1 WSHSY, CDR2 SAAADI.

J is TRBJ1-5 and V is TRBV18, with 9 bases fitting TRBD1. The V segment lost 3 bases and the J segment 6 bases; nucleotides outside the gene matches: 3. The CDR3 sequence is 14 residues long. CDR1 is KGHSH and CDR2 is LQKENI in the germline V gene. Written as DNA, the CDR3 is TGTGCCAGCTCACCGGGACAGGGAAGTCAGCCCCAGCATTTT. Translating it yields CASSPGQGSQPQHF.

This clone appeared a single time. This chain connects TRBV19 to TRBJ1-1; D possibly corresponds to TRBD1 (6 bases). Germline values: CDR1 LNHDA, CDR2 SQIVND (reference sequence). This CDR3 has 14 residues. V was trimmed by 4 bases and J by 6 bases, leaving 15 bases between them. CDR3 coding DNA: TGTGCCAGTAGTAACTTACAGGGTAACCCTGAAGCTTTCTTT. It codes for CASSNLQGNPEAFF. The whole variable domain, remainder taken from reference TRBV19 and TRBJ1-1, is DGGITQSPKYLFRKEGQNVTLSCEQNLNHDAMYWYRQDPGQGLRLIYYSQIVNDFQKGDIAEGYSVSREKKESFPLTVTSAQKNPTAFYLCASSNLQGNPEAFFGQGTRLTVV.

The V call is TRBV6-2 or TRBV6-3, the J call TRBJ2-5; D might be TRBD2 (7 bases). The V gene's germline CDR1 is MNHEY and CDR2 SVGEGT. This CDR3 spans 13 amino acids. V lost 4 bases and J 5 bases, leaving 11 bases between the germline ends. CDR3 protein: CASSSGGRETQYF. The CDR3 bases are TGTGCCAGCAGTTCGGGGGGCCGGGAGACCCAGTACTTC.

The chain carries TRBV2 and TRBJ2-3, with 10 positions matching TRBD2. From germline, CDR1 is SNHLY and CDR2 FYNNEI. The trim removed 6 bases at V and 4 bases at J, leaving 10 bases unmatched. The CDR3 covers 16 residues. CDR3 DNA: TGTGCCAGCAGATTGTCTAGCGGGAGAATCGCAGATACGCAGTATTTT. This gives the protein CASRLSSGRIADTQYF. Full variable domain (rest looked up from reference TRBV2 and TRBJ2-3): EPEVTQTPSHQVTQMGQEVILRCVPISNHLYFYWYRQILGQKVEFLVSFYNNEISEKSEIFDDQFSVERPDGSNFTLKIRSTKLEDSAMYFCASRLSSGRIADTQYFGPGTRLTVL.

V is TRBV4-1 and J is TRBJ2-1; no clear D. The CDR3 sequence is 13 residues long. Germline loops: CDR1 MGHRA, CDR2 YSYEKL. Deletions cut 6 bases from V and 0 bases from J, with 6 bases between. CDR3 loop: CASRASSYNEQFF. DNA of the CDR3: TGCGCCAGCAGGGCTAGCTCCTACAATGAGCAGTTCTTC.

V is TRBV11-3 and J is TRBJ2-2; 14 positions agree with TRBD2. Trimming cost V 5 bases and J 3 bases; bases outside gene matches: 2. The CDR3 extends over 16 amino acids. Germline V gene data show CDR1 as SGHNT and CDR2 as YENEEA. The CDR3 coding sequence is TGTGCCAGCAGCCTGGGACTAGCGGGGGACACCGGGGAGCTGTTTTTT. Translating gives CASSLGLAGDTGELFF.